This T cell receptor beta chain stems from a study of blood T cells in healthy people across ages. For the second PCR, which ran for 7 to 11 cycles, a sample-barcoded 5' primer and a J-beta primer mix were used. TCRdb re-derived calls from the 5' RACE reads in MiXCR, one entry per CDR3 protein. The sample carries roughly 800,000 distinct CDR3 sequences, about 62% recorded once. Germline CDR1 reads MNHEY; CDR2 reads SVGEGT. The CDR3 runs to 18 residues. Germline trimming cut 0 bases from V and 7 bases from J; bases unmatched to any gene: 13. Sequencing was done on a sample of blood. The sequence came from a man aged 30 to 45 in good health. V gene TRBV6-2 or TRBV6-3 combines with J gene TRBJ2-2, with 8 bases fitting TRBD2. The CDR3 protein is CASSYSISSSGRGGELFF. The CDR3, as DNA: TGTGCCAGCAGTTACTCGATATCTTCTAGCGGGCGAGGCGGGGAGCTGTTTTTT.